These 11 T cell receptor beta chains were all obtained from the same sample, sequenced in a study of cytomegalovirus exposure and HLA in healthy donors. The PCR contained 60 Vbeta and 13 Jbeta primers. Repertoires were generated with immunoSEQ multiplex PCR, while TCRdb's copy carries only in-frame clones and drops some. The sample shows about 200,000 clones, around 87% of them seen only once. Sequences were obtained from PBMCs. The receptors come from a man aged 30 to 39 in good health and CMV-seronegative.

In DNA, the CDR3 is TGTGCCAGCAGCTGGGAACGTGGGGGGGAGTTTGGGGCCAACGTCCTGACTTTC. As protein: CASSWERGGEFGANVLTF. The genes are TRBV7-9 and TRBJ2-6; 7 bases match TRBD2. CDR1 is SEHNR, CDR2 FQNEAQ, per germline (reference sequence). Trimming cost V 4 bases and J 3 bases; bases outside gene matches: 12. The CDR3 has 18 residues. Combining the CDR3 with reference TRBV7-9 and TRBJ2-6 gives the whole variable domain DTGVSQNPRHKITKRGQNVTFRCDPISEHNRLYWYRQTLGQGPEFLTYFQNEAQLEKSRLLSDRFSAERPKGSFSTLEIQRTEQGDSAMYLCASSWERGGEFGANVLTFGAGSRLTVL.

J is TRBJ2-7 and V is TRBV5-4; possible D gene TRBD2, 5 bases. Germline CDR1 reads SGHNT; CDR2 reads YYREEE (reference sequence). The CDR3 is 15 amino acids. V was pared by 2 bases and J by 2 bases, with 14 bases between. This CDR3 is CASSFGSVATYEQYF. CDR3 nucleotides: TGTGCCAGCAGCTTTGGTTCGGTAGCGACCTACGAGCAGTACTTC.

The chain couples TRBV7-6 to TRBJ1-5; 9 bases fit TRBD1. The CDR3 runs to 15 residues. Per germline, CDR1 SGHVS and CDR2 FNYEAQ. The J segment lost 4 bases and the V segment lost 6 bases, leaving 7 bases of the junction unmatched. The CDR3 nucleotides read TGTGCCAGCAGTCGGACAGGGGTTGGGAATCAGCCCCAGCATTTT. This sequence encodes CASSRTGVGNQPQHF.

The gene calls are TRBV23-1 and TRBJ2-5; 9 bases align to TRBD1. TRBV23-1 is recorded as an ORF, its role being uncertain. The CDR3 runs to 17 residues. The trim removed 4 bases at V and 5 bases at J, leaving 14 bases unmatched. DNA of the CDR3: TGCGCCAGCAGTCCTGAGGGACAGGGATCGAGGACGGAGACCCAGTACTTC. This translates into CASSPEGQGSRTETQYF.

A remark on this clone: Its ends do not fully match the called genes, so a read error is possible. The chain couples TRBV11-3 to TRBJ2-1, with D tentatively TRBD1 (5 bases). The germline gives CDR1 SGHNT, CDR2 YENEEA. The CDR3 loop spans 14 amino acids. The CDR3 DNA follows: TGTGCCAGCAGCATATCTACAGGAGCCAGCGAGCAGCTCTTC. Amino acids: CASSISTGASEQLF.

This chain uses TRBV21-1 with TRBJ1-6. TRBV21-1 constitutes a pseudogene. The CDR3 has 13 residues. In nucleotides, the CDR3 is TGTGCCATCGGGGGGGGAGGTAATTCACCCCTCCACTTT. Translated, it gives CAIGGGGNSPLHF.

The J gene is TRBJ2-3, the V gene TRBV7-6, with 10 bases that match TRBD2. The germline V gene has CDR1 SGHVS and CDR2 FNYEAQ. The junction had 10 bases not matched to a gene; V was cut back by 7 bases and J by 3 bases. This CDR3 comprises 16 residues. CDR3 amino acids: CASIPSAGGQTDTQYF. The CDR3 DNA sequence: TGTGCCAGCATCCCCTCAGCGGGGGGGCAGACAGATACGCAGTATTTT.

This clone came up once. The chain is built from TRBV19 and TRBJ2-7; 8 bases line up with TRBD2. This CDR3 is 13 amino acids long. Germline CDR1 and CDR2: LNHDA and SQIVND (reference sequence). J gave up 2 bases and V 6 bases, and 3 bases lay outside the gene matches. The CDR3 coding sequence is TGTGCCAGTAGACCAGCGGGAGCCTACGAGCAGTACTTC. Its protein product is CASRPAGAYEQYF.

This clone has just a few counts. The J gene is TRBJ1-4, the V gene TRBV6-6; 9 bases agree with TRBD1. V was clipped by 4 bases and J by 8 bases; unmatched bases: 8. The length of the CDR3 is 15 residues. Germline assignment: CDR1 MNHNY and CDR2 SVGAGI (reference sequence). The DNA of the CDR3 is TGTGCCAGCAGTTGGTCCGGGACAGGGTCCGAAAAACTGTTTTTT. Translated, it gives CASSWSGTGSEKLFF.

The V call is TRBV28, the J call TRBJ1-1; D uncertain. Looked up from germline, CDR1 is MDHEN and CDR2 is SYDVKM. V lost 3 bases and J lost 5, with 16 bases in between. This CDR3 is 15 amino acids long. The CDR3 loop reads CASSLFRPSWTEAFF. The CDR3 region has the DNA TGTGCCAGCAGTTTGTTCAGGCCAAGCTGGACTGAAGCTTTCTTT.

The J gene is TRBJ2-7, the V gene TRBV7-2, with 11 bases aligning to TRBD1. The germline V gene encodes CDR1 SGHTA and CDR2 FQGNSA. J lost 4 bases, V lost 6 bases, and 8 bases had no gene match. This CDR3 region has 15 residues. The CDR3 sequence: CASSWYRDRGYEQYF. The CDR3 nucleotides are TGTGCCAGCAGTTGGTACCGGGACAGGGGGTACGAGCAGTACTTC.